This TCR beta chain was observed in a study of T cells after yellow fever vaccination. Study-level findings and limits: High-abundance clonotypes from the bulk population could contaminate FACS-sorted repertoires.

Conversion of TCR transcripts into cDNA relied on 5'RACE template switching, which added a universal primer site and UMIs. TCRdb reanalysed the 5' RACE reads using MiXCR and keeps one entry per CDR3 protein. Of around 68,000 distinct CDR3 sequences in the sample, about 7.3% were seen once. This clonotype has ten or more counts. Its antigen is still unknown. CDR1 and CDR2 from the germline V gene are MNHEY and SVGEGT. Trimming removed 1 base from V and 7 bases from J, with 17 bases in between. CDR3 length: 16 amino acids. This TCR derives from a man younger than 35 who received the YFV17D yellow fever vaccine. This specimen was CD8+ T cells sorted from PBMCs, taken about 10 days after the first yellow fever vaccination. The chain couples TRBV6-2 or TRBV6-3 to TRBJ1-5, with TRBD1 as a possible D gene (5 bases). The CDR3: CASSYYTATDTQPQHF. CDR3 bases: TGTGCCAGCAGTTACTATACCGCGACAGATACGCAGCCCCAGCATTTT.